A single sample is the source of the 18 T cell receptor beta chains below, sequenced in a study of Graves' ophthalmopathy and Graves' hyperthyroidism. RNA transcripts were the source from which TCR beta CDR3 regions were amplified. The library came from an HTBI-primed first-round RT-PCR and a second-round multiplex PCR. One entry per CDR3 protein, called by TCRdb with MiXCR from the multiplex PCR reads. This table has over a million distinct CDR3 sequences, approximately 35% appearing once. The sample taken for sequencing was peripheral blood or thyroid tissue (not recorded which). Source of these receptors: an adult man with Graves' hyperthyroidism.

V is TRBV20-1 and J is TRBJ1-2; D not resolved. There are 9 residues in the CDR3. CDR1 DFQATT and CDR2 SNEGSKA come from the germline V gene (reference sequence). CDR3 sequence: CRANYGYTF. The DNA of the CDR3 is TGCAGGGCCAACTATGGCTACACCTTC.

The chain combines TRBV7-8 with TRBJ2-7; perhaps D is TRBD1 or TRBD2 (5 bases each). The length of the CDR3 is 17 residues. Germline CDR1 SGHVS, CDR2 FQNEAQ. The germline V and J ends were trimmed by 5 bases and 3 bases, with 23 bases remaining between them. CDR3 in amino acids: CASSVEVTGTVSYEQYF. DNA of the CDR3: TGTGCCAGCAGCGTTGAAGTAACGGGGACGGTTAGCTACGAGCAGTACTTC.

The CDR3 DNA sequence: TGTGCCAGCAGCTTTTCATCCGGGACAGGGAACGAGCAGTACTTC. Its translation is CASSFSSGTGNEQYF. V and J are TRBV7-2 and TRBJ2-7; TRBD1 matches 9 bases. Germline CDR1 is SGHTA and CDR2 is FQGNSA. With V trimmed by 3 bases and J by 5 bases, 8 bases remained unmatched. CDR3 length equals 15 residues.

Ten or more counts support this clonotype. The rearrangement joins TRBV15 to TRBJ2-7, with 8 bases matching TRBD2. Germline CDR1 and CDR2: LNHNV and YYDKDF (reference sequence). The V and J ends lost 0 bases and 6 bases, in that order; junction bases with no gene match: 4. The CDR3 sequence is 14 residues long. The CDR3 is CATSRDGRAGEQYF. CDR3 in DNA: TGTGCCACCAGCAGAGACGGGAGGGCCGGCGAGCAGTACTTC.

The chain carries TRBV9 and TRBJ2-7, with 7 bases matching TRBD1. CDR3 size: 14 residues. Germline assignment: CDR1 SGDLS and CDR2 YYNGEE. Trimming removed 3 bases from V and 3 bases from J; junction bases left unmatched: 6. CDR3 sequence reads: CASSGGGFRYEQYF. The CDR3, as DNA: TGTGCCAGCAGCGGAGGGGGCTTTCGCTACGAGCAGTACTTC.

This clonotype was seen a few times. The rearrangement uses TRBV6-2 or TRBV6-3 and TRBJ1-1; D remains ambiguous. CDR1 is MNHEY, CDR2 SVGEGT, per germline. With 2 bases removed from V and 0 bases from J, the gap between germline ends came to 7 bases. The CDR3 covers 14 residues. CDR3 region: CASSYTSMNTEAFF. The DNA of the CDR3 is TGTGCCAGCAGTTACACGTCCATGAACACTGAAGCTTTCTTT.

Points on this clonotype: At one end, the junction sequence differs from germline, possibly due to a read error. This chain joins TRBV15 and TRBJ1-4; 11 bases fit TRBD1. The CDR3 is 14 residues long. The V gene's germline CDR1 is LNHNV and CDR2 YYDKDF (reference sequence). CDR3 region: CATRDRGGDNGSRF. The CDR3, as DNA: TGTGCCACAAGGGACAGGGGGGGGGACAACGGTTCCCGTTTT.

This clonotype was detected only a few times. CDR3 amino acids: CASSLYGQGADQPQHF. The CDR3 nucleotides are TGTGCCAGCAGTTTATATGGACAGGGGGCGGACCAGCCCCAGCATTTT. The gene calls are TRBV12-3 or TRBV12-4 and TRBJ1-5, with 11 bases that match TRBD1. J was trimmed by 7 bases and V by 2 bases; bases with no gene match: 7. The length of the CDR3 is 16 residues.

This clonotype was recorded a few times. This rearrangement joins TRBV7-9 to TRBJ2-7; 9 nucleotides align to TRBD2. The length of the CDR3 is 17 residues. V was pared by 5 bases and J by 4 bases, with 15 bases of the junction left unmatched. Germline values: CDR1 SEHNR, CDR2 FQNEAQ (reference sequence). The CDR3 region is CASSPPGVAGASYEQYF. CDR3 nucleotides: TGTGCCAGCAGCCCACCTGGGGTAGCGGGAGCTTCGTACGAGCAGTACTTC.

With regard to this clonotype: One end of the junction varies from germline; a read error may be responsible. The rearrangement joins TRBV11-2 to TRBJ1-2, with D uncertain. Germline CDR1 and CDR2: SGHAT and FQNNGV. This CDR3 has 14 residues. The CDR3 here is CASGWTGSNYGYTF. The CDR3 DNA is TGCGCCAGCGGCTGGACTGGATCGAACTATGGCTACACCTTC.

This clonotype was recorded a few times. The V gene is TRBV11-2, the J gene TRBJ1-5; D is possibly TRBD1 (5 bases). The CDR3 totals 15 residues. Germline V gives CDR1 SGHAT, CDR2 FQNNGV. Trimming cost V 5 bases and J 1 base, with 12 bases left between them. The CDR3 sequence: CASSLAWGSNQPQHF. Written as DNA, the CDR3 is TGTGCCAGCAGCCTAGCATGGGGGAGCAATCAGCCCCAGCATTTT.

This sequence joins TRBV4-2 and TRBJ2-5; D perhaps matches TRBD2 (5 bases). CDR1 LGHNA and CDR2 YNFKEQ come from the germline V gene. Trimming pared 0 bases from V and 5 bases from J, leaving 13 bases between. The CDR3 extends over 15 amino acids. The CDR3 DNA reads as TGTGCCAGCAGCCAAGAGGCAGCGGATCGGGAGACCCAGTACTTC. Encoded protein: CASSQEAADRETQYF.

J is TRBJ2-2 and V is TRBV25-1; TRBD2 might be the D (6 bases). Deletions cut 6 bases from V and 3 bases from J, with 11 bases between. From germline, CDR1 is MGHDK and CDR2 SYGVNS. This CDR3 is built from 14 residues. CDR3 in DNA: TGTGCCAGCAGCCGGACTACCGACACCGGGGAGCTGTTTTTT. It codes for CASSRTTDTGELFF.

DNA for the CDR3: TGTGCCAGCAGCCCGGACTTACTGATTGCAACTAATGAAAAACTGTTTTTT. It yields the protein CASSPDLLIATNEKLFF. The rearrangement joins TRBV5-8 to TRBJ1-4, with D unresolved. This CDR3 is built from 17 residues. With 4 bases removed from V and 0 bases from J, the gap between germline ends came to 16 bases. Germline lookup yields CDR1 SGHTS and CDR2 YDEGEE.

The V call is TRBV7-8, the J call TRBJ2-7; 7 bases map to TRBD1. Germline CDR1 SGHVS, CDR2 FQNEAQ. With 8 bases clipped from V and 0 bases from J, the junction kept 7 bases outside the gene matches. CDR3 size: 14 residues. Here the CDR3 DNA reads TGTGCCAGCGCACCGGACAGGAACTCCTACGAGCAGTACTTC. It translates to CASAPDRNSYEQYF. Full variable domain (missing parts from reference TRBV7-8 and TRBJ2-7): GAGVSQSPRYKVAKRGQDVALRCDPISGHVSLFWYQQALGQGPEFLTYFQNEAQLDKSGLPSDRFFAERPEGSVSTLKIQRTQQEDSAVYLCASAPDRNSYEQYFGPGTRLTVT.

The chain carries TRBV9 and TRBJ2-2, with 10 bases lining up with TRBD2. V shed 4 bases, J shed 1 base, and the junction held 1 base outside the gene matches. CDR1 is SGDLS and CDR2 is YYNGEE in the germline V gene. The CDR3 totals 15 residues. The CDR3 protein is CASSKRGGNTGELFF. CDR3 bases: TGTGCCAGCAGCAAGCGGGGGGGGAACACCGGGGAGCTGTTTTTT.

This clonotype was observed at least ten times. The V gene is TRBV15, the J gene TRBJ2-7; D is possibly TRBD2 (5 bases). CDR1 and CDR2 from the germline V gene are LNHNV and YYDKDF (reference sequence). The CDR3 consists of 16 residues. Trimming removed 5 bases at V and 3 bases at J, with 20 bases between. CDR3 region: CATSGGLDPRSYEQYF. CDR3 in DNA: TGTGCCACCAGCGGAGGCCTGGACCCTCGGAGCTACGAGCAGTACTTC.

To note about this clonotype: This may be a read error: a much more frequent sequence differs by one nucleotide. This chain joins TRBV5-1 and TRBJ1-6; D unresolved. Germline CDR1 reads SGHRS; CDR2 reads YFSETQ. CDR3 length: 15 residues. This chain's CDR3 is CAGSLAVGLDSPLHF. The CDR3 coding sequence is TGCGCCGGCAGCTTGGCCGTCGGGTTGGATTCACCCCTCCACTTT.